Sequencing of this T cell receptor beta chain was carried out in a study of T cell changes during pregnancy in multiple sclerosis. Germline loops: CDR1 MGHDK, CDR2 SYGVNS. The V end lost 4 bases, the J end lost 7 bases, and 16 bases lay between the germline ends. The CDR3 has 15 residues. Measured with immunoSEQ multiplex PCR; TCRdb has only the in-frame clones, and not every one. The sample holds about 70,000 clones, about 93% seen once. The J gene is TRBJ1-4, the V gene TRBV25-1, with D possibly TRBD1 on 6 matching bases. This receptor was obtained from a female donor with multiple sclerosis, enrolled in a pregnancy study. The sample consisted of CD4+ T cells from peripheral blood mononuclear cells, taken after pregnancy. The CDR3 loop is CASSGWQGSGEKLFF. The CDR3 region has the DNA TGTGCCAGCAGTGGTTGGCAGGGGTCGGGTGAAAAACTGTTTTTT.